Listed below are T cell receptor beta chains from one sample, sequenced in a study of OX40 agonist ivuxolimab in advanced cancers. The assay was immunoSEQ multiplex PCR, and TCRdb's table has in-frame clones only and misses some. The sample lists some 48,000 clones; roughly three quarters were seen once. The sequenced sample was CD4+ or CD8+ T cells sorted from blood, obtained in a trial of the OX40 agonist ivuxolimab. These receptors all come from an adult with an advanced solid tumor such as melanoma, head and neck, liver or kidney cancer. Each CDR3 is given with its conserved first and last residue. A D gene is named only where the DNA matches it firmly. Some rows mark clone size as missing; the rest say once, few, many or name a class of expanded clone.

abundance: -; v_gene: TRBV7-9; d_gene: -; j_gene: TRBJ2-3; CDR3aa: CASSPRHRTDTQYF; CDR3nt: TGTGCCAGCAGCCCGAGACACCGCACAGATACGCAGTATTTT
abundance: -; v_gene: TRBV4-1; d_gene: -; j_gene: TRBJ2-7; CDR3aa: CASSRVSSYEQYF; CDR3nt: TGCGCCAGCAGTCGCGTAAGCTCCTACGAGCAGTACTTC
abundance: -; v_gene: TRBV19; d_gene: TRBD1; j_gene: TRBJ2-4; CDR3aa: CASSNLRDRGFRAKNIQYF; CDR3nt: TGTGCCAGTAGTAACCTCCGGGACAGGGGTTTTAGAGCCAAAAACATTCAGTACTTC
abundance: few; v_gene: TRBV5-4; d_gene: -; j_gene: TRBJ1-4; CDR3aa: CASSSNSDGEKLFF; CDR3nt: TGTGCCAGCAGCTCCAACTCGGACGGCGAAAAACTGTTTTTT
abundance: -; v_gene: TRBV29-1; d_gene: -; j_gene: TRBJ2-7; CDR3aa: CSVRRGTYEQYF; CDR3nt: TGCAGCGTCCGCCGAGGAACCTACGAGCAGTACTTC
abundance: few; v_gene: TRBV5-1; d_gene: TRBD1; j_gene: TRBJ1-1; CDR3aa: CASSFTGGSNTEAFF; CDR3nt: TGCGCCAGCAGCTTCACAGGGGGCTCGAACACTGAAGCTTTCTTT
abundance: few; v_gene: TRBV2; d_gene: -; j_gene: TRBJ2-7; CDR3aa: CASSVVIGSLTYEQYF; CDR3nt: TGTGCCAGCAGTGTAGTGATCGGGAGCCTAACCTACGAGCAGTACTTC
abundance: once; v_gene: TRBV12-5; d_gene: -; j_gene: TRBJ2-3; CDR3aa: CASGLGRAASTDTQYF; CDR3nt: TGTGCTAGTGGTTTGGGGAGAGCCGCTAGCACAGATACGCAGTATTTT
abundance: -; v_gene: TRBV6-1; d_gene: TRBD2; j_gene: TRBJ2-3; CDR3aa: CASSEGWGSGSPADTQYF; CDR3nt: TGTGCCAGCAGTGAAGGATGGGGAAGCGGGAGCCCCGCAGATACGCAGTATTTT
abundance: -; v_gene: TRBV27; d_gene: -; j_gene: TRBJ2-1; CDR3aa: CASSQTVRVMGYNEQFF; CDR3nt: TGTGCCAGCAGTCAAACCGTCCGGGTGATGGGCTACAATGAGCAGTTCTTC
abundance: -; v_gene: TRBV30; d_gene: -; j_gene: TRBJ1-4; CDR3aa: CAWSAFGEKLFF; CDR3nt: TGTGCCTGGAGTGCCTTCGGGGAAAAACTGTTTTTT
abundance: -; v_gene: TRBV27; d_gene: -; j_gene: TRBJ1-5; CDR3aa: CASSLFGTPNQPQHF; CDR3nt: TGTGCCAGCAGTTTATTTGGGACGCCAAATCAGCCCCAGCATTTT
abundance: -; v_gene: TRBV4-1; d_gene: -; j_gene: TRBJ2-7; CDR3aa: CASSQDKGSNEQYF; CDR3nt: TGCGCCAGCAGCCAAGATAAAGGGAGTAACGAGCAGTACTTC
abundance: -; v_gene: TRBV5-1; d_gene: TRBD1; j_gene: TRBJ1-1; CDR3aa: CASSWGTGAEAFF; CDR3nt: TGCGCCAGCAGCTGGGGGACAGGGGCTGAAGCTTTCTTT